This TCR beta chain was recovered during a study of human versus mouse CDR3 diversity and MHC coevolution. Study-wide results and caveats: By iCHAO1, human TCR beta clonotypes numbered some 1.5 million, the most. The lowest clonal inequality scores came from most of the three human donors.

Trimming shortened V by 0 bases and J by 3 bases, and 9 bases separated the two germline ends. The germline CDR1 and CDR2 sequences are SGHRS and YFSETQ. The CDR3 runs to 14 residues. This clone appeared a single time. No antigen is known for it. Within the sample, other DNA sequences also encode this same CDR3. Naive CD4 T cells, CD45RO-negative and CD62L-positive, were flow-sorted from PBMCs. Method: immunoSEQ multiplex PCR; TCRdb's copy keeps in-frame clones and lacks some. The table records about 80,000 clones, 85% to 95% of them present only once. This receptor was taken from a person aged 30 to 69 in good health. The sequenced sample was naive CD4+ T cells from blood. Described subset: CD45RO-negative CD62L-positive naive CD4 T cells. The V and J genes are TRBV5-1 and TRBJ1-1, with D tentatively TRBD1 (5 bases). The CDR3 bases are TGCGCCAGCAGCTTGGGCCGGGGGGACACTGAAGCTTTCTTT. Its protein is CASSLGRGDTEAFF.